The next 2 T cell receptor beta chains were all read from a single sample in a study of CD8 T cells in ankylosing spondylitis. TCRdb recomputed calls from the 5' RACE reads with MiXCR, one row per CDR3 protein. The sample holds 150,000 to 200,000 distinct CDR3 sequences; about 16% are singletons and the top ten take under 9%. Sequenced: blood, either unsorted or a sorted T cell fraction (not recorded which). The receptors here all came from a male donor with ankylosing spondylitis or in good health (not recorded which).

The rearrangement joins TRBV28 to TRBJ2-5; possible D gene TRBD2, 5 bases. The V end lost 2 bases, the J end lost 1 base, and 11 bases lay between the germline ends. The CDR3 loop spans 15 amino acids. Germline CDR1 MDHEN, CDR2 SYDVKM. The CDR3 nucleotides read TGTGCCAGCAGTTTAGATCGGGATTTCCAAGAGACCCAGTACTTC. Encoded protein: CASSLDRDFQETQYF.

This clonotype showed up many times. J is TRBJ2-3 and V is TRBV29-1; a possible D gene is TRBD2 (5 bases). CDR3 length: 13 residues. Germline values: CDR1 SQVTM, CDR2 ANQGSEA. CDR3 amino acids: CSVLGGSTDTQYF. The CDR3 DNA is TGCAGTGTCTTAGGCGGGAGCACAGATACGCAGTATTTT.